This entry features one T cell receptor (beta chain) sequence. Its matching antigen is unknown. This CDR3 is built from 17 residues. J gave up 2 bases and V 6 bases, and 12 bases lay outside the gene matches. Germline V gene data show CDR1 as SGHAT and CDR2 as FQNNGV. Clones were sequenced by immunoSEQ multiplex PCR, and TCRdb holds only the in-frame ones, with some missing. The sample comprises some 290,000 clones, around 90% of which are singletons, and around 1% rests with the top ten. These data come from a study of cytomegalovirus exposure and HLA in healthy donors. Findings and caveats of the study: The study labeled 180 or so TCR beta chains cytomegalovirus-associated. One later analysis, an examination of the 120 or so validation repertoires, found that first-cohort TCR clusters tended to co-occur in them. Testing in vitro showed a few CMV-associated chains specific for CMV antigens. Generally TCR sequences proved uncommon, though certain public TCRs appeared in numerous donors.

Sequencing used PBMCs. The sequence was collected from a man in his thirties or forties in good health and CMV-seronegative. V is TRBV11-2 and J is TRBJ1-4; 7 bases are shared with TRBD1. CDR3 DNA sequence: TGTGCCAGCAGTCCTCGGCCAGGGGGGATGACTAATGAAAAACTGTTTTTT. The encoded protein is CASSPRPGGMTNEKLFF.